Each of the 13 T cell receptor beta chains below was sequenced from the same sample in a study of cytomegalovirus exposure and HLA in healthy donors. The primer mix had 60 Vbeta and 13 Jbeta primers. The protocol was immunoSEQ multiplex PCR, while the TCRdb copy is restricted to in-frame clones and leaves out a portion. Of 85,000 to 95,000 clones listed, less than 8% are singletons. The sequencing sample was made of PBMCs. These receptors were taken from a man aged 50-60 years in good health and CMV-seronegative.

The J gene is TRBJ2-7, the V gene TRBV9, with D possibly being TRBD2 (6 bases). The V and J ends lost 0 bases and 2 bases respectively, with 15 bases between them. This CDR3 has 16 residues. Per the germline V gene, CDR1 is SGDLS and CDR2 is YYNGEE. The CDR3 protein is CASSVEVVAAPYEQYF. DNA for the CDR3: TGTGCCAGCAGCGTAGAGGTGGTAGCGGCCCCCTACGAGCAGTACTTC.

This sequence joins TRBV7-8 and TRBJ2-1; 8 positions match TRBD2. This CDR3 is 15 amino acids long. CDR1 is SGHVS, CDR2 FQNEAQ, per germline. With V trimmed by 4 bases and J by 4 bases, 6 bases remained unmatched. The CDR3 sequence: CASSSTSESYNEQFF. CDR3 nucleotides: TGTGCCAGCAGCTCGACTAGCGAGAGTTACAATGAGCAGTTCTTC.

The V and J genes are TRBV7-8 and TRBJ2-7; perhaps TRBD2 as D (6 bases). CDR3 length equals 16 residues. Deletions cut 0 bases from V and 2 bases from J, with 14 bases between. Germline V CDR1 and CDR2: SGHVS, FQNEAQ. The CDR3 nucleotides are TGTGCCAGCAGCTTAGCGCAGCGGGCCCTGGCCTACGAGCAGTACTTC. Its translation is CASSLAQRALAYEQYF.

The V gene is TRBV6-5, the J gene TRBJ1-5; the match to TRBD1 covers 11 bases. V shed 6 bases and J 4 bases; nucleotides not matched to a gene: 5. Germline V gene lookup returns CDR1 MNHEY and CDR2 SVGAGI. This CDR3 comprises 15 residues. DNA of the CDR3: TGTGCCAGCAGATCCGGGACAGGGGGTAATCAGCCCCAGCATTTT. Its translation: CASRSGTGGNQPQHF.

The genes are TRBV2 and TRBJ2-4; the match to TRBD1 covers 8 bases. CDR1 SNHLY and CDR2 FYNNEI come from the germline V gene. This CDR3 region has 15 residues. Unmatched junction bases numbered 11, after V lost 4 bases and J lost 9 bases. CDR3 in amino acids: CASSGAGGGESIQYF. CDR3 coding DNA: TGTGCCAGCAGTGGAGCAGGGGGCGGGGAGAGCATTCAGTACTTC.

About this clone itself: At one end, the junction sequence differs from germline, possibly due to a read error. The chain couples TRBV2 to TRBJ1-1; D unclear. CDR1 is SNHLY and CDR2 is FYNNEI in the germline V gene. The CDR3 is 14 amino acids. In DNA, the CDR3 is TGTGCCAGCACTGAAACCGGGGTGAACACTGAAGCTTTCTTT. Amino acids: CASTETGVNTEAFF.

The chain carries TRBV9 and TRBJ1-3; D gene uncertain. Trimming took 3 bases from V and 4 from J, leaving 14 bases between them. CDR1 and CDR2 from the germline V gene are SGDLS and YYNGEE. This CDR3 is 15 amino acids long. This CDR3 is CASSADFVRGNTIYF. The CDR3, as DNA: TGTGCCAGCAGCGCCGACTTTGTTAGGGGAAACACCATATATTTT.

The chain recombines TRBV7-9 with TRBJ1-5; D might be TRBD1 (5 bases). Between the trimmed V and J ends, which lost 5 bases and 5 bases, there was a span of 10 bases. The CDR3 has 13 residues. Germline values: CDR1 SEHNR, CDR2 FQNEAQ (reference sequence). CDR3 in amino acids: CASSGGNYQPQHF. In DNA form, the CDR3 reads TGTGCCAGCAGCGGGGGGAATTATCAGCCCCAGCATTTT.

This clone came up a few times. One end of the junction varies from germline; a read error may be responsible. The gene calls are TRBV6-6 and TRBJ2-7; 7 nucleotides agree with TRBD1. Germline CDR1 MNHNY, CDR2 SVGAGI (reference sequence). The CDR3 totals 13 residues. The CDR3 DNA reads as TGTGCCGCAGCACAGGGGAGCTCCTACGAGAAGTACTTT. Protein sequence: CAAAQGSSYEKYF.

This clone has more than one count but fewer than ten. V and J are TRBV6-5 and TRBJ1-1; 7 nucleotides line up with TRBD1. This CDR3 comprises 13 residues. Per germline, CDR1 MNHEY and CDR2 SVGAGI. Trimming removed 4 bases from V and 10 bases from J; junction bases left unmatched: 9. The CDR3 DNA reads TGTGCCAGCAGTTCTCGACAGGGAGAGGTAGCTTTCTTT. Protein sequence: CASSSRQGEVAFF.

The chain employs TRBV7-9 and TRBJ2-3; D is perhaps TRBD1 (5 bases). The V gene lost 5 bases and the J gene lost 4 bases, with 13 bases spanning the gap. Germline loops: CDR1 SEHNR, CDR2 FQNEAQ (reference sequence). The length of the CDR3 is 14 residues. Here the CDR3 DNA reads TGTGCCAGCAGCCTGGGAAGGGGCCCAGATACGCAGTATTTT. Protein sequence: CASSLGRGPDTQYF. The full variable domain, in which reference TRBV7-9 and TRBJ2-3 provide the parts outside the CDR3, is DTGVSQNPRHKITKRGQNVTFRCDPISEHNRLYWYRQTLGQGPEFLTYFQNEAQLEKSRLLSDRFSAERPKGSFSTLEIQRTEQGDSAMYLCASSLGRGPDTQYFGPGTRLTVL.

The chain carries TRBV11-2 and TRBJ1-4; 9 nucleotides agree with TRBD1. Germline V CDR1 and CDR2: SGHAT, FQNNGV. This CDR3 has 17 amino acids. V lost 1 base, J lost 3 bases, and 6 bases stayed unmatched. CDR3 sequence: CASSLGRDRVSNEKLFF. CDR3 in DNA: TGTGCCAGCAGCTTAGGCAGGGACAGGGTATCTAATGAAAAACTGTTTTTT.

The table lists this clone with a few counts. The DNA of the CDR3 is TGCACCAGCAGCCAAGCACAGATCAGGGGTAAGGTAGGGGACTATGGCTACACCTTC. It specifies CTSSQAQIRGKVGDYGYTF. The V call is TRBV1, the J call TRBJ1-2; TRBD1 was called by the table and not checked on the DNA. TRBV1 is deemed a pseudogene. CDR3 size: 19 residues.